The rows below give T cell receptor beta chains drawn from one sample of a study of blood T cells in healthy people across ages. TCRdb redid the calling of the 5' RACE reads with MiXCR, one entry per CDR3 protein. The sample yields 980,000 or so distinct CDR3 sequences, roughly 43% seen once. The specimen was blood. All receptors come from a man aged 30 to 45 in good health. Each CDR3 is given with its conserved first and last residue. D genes are given only for firm matches. Not all rows give a size; the values are once, few, many and, for expanded clones, a class.

J	size	V	D	DNA	CDR3
TRBJ1-2	few	TRBV7-9	-	TGTGCCAGCACCCAAGGGCGCCAGGAAGGTTATGGCTACACCTTC	CASTQGRQEGYGYTF
TRBJ2-3	few	TRBV20-1	-	TGCAGTGCCCTGATCGGGGCCCCCACAGATACGCAGTATTTT	CSALIGAPTDTQYF
TRBJ1-5	-	TRBV7-9	-	TGTGCCAGCAGCTCCGACGGCGCGGGACAGCCCCAGCATTTT	CASSSDGAGQPQHF
TRBJ1-1	many	TRBV12-3/TRBV12-4	-	TGTGCCAGCAGGGGAAGGAGGGGGAACACTGAAGCTTTCTTT	CASRGRRGNTEAFF
TRBJ2-3	-	TRBV30	-	TGTGCCTGGAGTGATAATACGCAGTATTTT	CAWSDNTQYF
TRBJ1-6	-	TRBV14	TRBD1	TGTGCCAGCAGCCAAGACCGAGGGGGCTTCTCACCCCTCCACTTT	CASSQDRGGFSPLHF
TRBJ1-5	-	TRBV12-3/TRBV12-4	-	TGTGCCAGCAGTAACCAGAATCAGCCCCAGCATTTT	CASSNQNQPQHF
TRBJ1-2	once	TRBV9	-	TGTGCCAGCAGCCCGCCTCCAGATCTGGCTAACTATGGCTACACCTTC	CASSPPPDLANYGYTF
TRBJ1-2	few	TRBV12-3/TRBV12-4	TRBD1	TGTGCCAGCAGTTTATATGGCAGGGGGCAAGGCTACACCTTC	CASSLYGRGQGYTF
TRBJ2-3	-	TRBV5-1	-	TGCGCCAGCAGCTTTGTTGGGGAACTCACAGATACGCAGTATTTT	CASSFVGELTDTQYF
TRBJ2-3	-	TRBV6-1	-	TGTGCCAGCAGGCTCGGGGCCCTCACAGATACGCAGTATTTT	CASRLGALTDTQYF